One and the same sample provided the 19 T cell receptor beta chains below, sequenced in a study of Ad26.COV2.S vaccination and SARS-CoV-2 variants. The treatment was: roughly 18 received Ad26.COV2.S at low or high dose, single or two shots; five or six received placebo; per-sample allocation not given. Day 63 after the first injection of vaccine or placebo was the sampling time. The table came from immunoSEQ multiplex PCR; TCRdb's copy has only in-frame clones and leaves some out. The table has hundreds of thousands of clones, around 92% seen once. The sample consisted of peripheral blood, taken in a trial of Ad26.COV2.S vaccine versus placebo. These TCRs come from a person aged 18 to 59 who received the Ad26.COV2.S COVID-19 vaccine or a placebo.

The chain carries TRBV7-2 and TRBJ1-3; D might be TRBD1 (6 bases). V was clipped by 4 bases and J by 8 bases, with 18 bases between them. The CDR3 runs to 15 residues. Germline assignment: CDR1 SGHTA and CDR2 FQGNSA. The CDR3 nucleotides read TGTGCCAGCAGCTCTGGTACAGGGCCCTGGGACACCATATATTTT. Its protein product is CASSSGTGPWDTIYF.

The rearrangement uses TRBV19 and TRBJ1-5; 10 positions agree with TRBD1. This CDR3 is built from 16 residues. Germline loops: CDR1 LNHDA, CDR2 SQIVND (reference sequence). V gave up 3 bases and J gave up 9 bases; unmatched junction bases: 11. CDR3 sequence (DNA): TGTGCCAGTAGTATTTCTTGGGGGACAGGGGACCGGCCCCAGCATTTT. Translation: CASSISWGTGDRPQHF.

The J gene is TRBJ2-3, the V gene TRBV18, with D unresolved. The CDR3 has 14 amino acids. The V end was cut by 0 bases, the J end by 1 base, with 5 bases between. Germline CDR1 KGHSH, CDR2 LQKENI. The CDR3 loop is CASSPPERTDTQYF. CDR3 in DNA: TGTGCCAGCTCACCACCGGAGCGCACAGATACGCAGTATTTT.

CDR3 loop: CASSQGGGSPGYTF. The CDR3 DNA follows: TGTGCCAGCAGCCAAGGTGGTGGCTCCCCTGGCTACACCTTC. The chain is built from TRBV14 and TRBJ1-2; the D is unclear. The CDR3 totals 14 residues. Trimming stripped 1 base from V and 7 bases from J, with 13 bases between. Germline V lookup: CDR1 SGHDN, CDR2 FVKESK.

This chain connects TRBV5-5 to TRBJ2-7; no clear D. V lost 2 bases and J 3 bases, leaving 6 bases between the germline ends. The CDR3 spans 12 residues. Germline V gene data show CDR1 as SGHKS and CDR2 as YYEKEE (reference sequence). The CDR3 loop is CASSLQIYEQYF. The CDR3 nucleotides are TGTGCCAGCAGCTTACAGATCTACGAGCAGTACTTC. Full variable domain (missing parts from reference TRBV5-5 and TRBJ2-7): DAGVTQSPTHLIKTRGQQVTLRCSPISGHKSVSWYQQVLGQGPQFIFQYYEKEERGRGNFPDRFSARQFPNYSSELNVNALLLGDSALYLCASSLQIYEQYFGPGTRLTVT.

V is TRBV15 and J is TRBJ1-3; D gene unclear. CDR3 length: 15 residues. V was shortened by 0 bases and J by 4 bases, with 10 bases between the two germline ends. Germline V gene data show CDR1 as LNHNV and CDR2 as YYDKDF (reference sequence). Written as DNA, the CDR3 is TGTGCCACCAGCAGAGATAAAGGACCCGGAAACACCATATATTTT. Protein product: CATSRDKGPGNTIYF.

The J gene is TRBJ1-4, the V gene TRBV9; D is possibly TRBD1 (5 bases). V lost 3 bases to trimming and J lost 4 bases, with 13 bases between them. CDR1 is SGDLS and CDR2 is YYNGEE in the germline V gene. The CDR3 runs 15 residues. CDR3 region: CASSARDGGNEKLFF. CDR3 DNA sequence: TGTGCCAGCAGCGCCCGGGACGGAGGTAATGAAAAACTGTTTTTT.

This chain connects TRBV11-2 to TRBJ1-4; 8 bases map to TRBD1. The V gene end was trimmed by 6 bases and the J gene end by 15 bases; junction bases not matched to a gene: 6. The length of the CDR3 is 11 residues. The germline gives CDR1 SGHAT, CDR2 FQNNGV. The CDR3 is CASSSGTGLFF. CDR3 DNA: TGTGCCAGCAGTTCCGGGACAGGATTGTTTTTT.

The J gene is TRBJ1-5, the V gene TRBV21-1; the D call in the table, TRBD1, was not verified against the DNA. TRBV21-1 is noted as a pseudogene. The CDR3 runs 16 residues. CDR3 loop: CASSNVRIRFQWPQHF. In DNA, the CDR3 is TGTGCCAGCAGCAATGTCCGCATACGTTTCCAGTGGCCCCAGCATTTT.

The genes are TRBV9 and TRBJ1-2, with no clear D. This CDR3 contains 16 residues. V lost 0 bases, J lost 0 bases, and 12 bases lay in between. Per germline, CDR1 SGDLS and CDR2 YYNGEE. CDR3 DNA: TGTGCCAGCAGCGTAGGGCCGTCGGGCTCTAACTATGGCTACACCTTC. This sequence encodes CASSVGPSGSNYGYTF.

The rearrangement links TRBV18 to TRBJ2-1; 8 bases align to TRBD2. The CDR3 sequence is 16 residues long. J was trimmed by 3 bases and V by 6 bases; bases with no gene match: 10. The germline V gene has CDR1 KGHSH and CDR2 LQKENI. The CDR3 here is CASSPLAGGNYNEQFF. As DNA, the CDR3 is TGTGCCAGCTCGCCTTTGGCGGGGGGAAACTACAATGAGCAGTTCTTC.

The genes are TRBV7-8 and TRBJ2-1; 7 positions match TRBD1. This CDR3 has 15 amino acids. J was trimmed by 1 base and V by 6 bases; bases with no gene match: 6. CDR1 and CDR2 from the germline V gene are SGHVS and FQNEAQ. CDR3 region: CASRPGQFSYNEQFF. The CDR3 region has the DNA TGTGCCAGCAGACCGGGACAGTTTTCCTACAATGAGCAGTTCTTC.

The J gene is TRBJ1-1, the V gene TRBV3-1 (or the pseudogene TRBV3-2); possibly TRBD1 for D (5 bases). The CDR3 length is 15 residues. Between the trimmed V and J ends, which lost 1 base and 5 bases, there was a span of 14 bases. Germline assignment: CDR1 LGHDT and CDR2 YNNKEL (reference sequence). In nucleotides, the CDR3 is TGTGCCAGCAGCCAAGCACTCGGGGGTAGGACTGAAGCTTTCTTT. Amino acids: CASSQALGGRTEAFF.

Only one count was recorded for this clone. The J gene is TRBJ2-7, the V gene TRBV10-3; D unresolved. V lost 6 bases to trimming and J lost 2 bases, with 11 bases between them. Germline loops: CDR1 ENHRY, CDR2 SYGVKD. The CDR3 is made up of 13 amino acids. CDR3 nucleotide sequence: TGTGCCATCAGCCCGGAAACTACCTACGAGCAGTACTTC. The encoded protein is CAISPETTYEQYF.

The rearrangement uses TRBV11-3 and TRBJ2-7; possible D gene TRBD2, 5 bases. Germline loops: CDR1 SGHNT, CDR2 YENEEA. The CDR3 has 13 amino acids. V gave up 0 bases and J gave up 6 bases, with 9 bases separating them. CDR3 in DNA: TGTGCCAGCAGCTTAGATCAGAGGGCCGAGCAGTACTTC. It encodes CASSLDQRAEQYF.

The chain links TRBV11-2 to TRBJ1-1; D is undetermined. Looked up from germline, CDR1 is SGHAT and CDR2 is FQNNGV. This CDR3 is 12 amino acids long. The V gene lost 5 bases and the J gene lost 6 bases, with 10 bases spanning the gap. DNA for the CDR3: TGTGCCAGCAGCACCACCGGTGCTGAAGCTTTCTTT. Amino acids: CASSTTGAEAFF.

As DNA, the CDR3 is TGTGCCAGCAGCCCCCGGGCAGGGGGGTACGAGCAGTACTTC. The encoded protein is CASSPRAGGYEQYF. This chain uses TRBV9 with TRBJ2-7; D is possibly TRBD1 (7 bases). The CDR3 extends over 14 amino acids. Germline V gives CDR1 SGDLS, CDR2 YYNGEE. Trimming took 4 bases from V and 4 from J, leaving 15 bases between them. The entire variable domain, with the rest obtained from reference TRBV9 and TRBJ2-7, is as follows: DSGVTQTPKHLITATGQRVTLRCSPRSGDLSVYWYQQSLDQGLQFLIQYYNGEERAKGNILERFSAQQFPDLHSELNLSSLELGDSALYFCASSPRAGGYEQYFGPGTRLTVT.

This clone appeared once. This chain links TRBV2 with TRBJ1-5; 8 bases map to TRBD1. Germline V gene data show CDR1 as SNHLY and CDR2 as FYNNEI. V lost 1 base, J lost 5 bases, and 4 bases stayed unmatched. The CDR3 runs to 15 residues. The CDR3 loop is CASSEVGTGYQPQHF. The CDR3 region has the DNA TGTGCCAGCAGTGAAGTGGGGACAGGATATCAGCCCCAGCATTTT. Full variable domain (rest looked up from reference TRBV2 and TRBJ1-5): EPEVTQTPSHQVTQMGQEVILRCVPISNHLYFYWYRQILGQKVEFLVSFYNNEISEKSEIFDDQFSVERPDGSNFTLKIRSTKLEDSAMYFCASSEVGTGYQPQHFGDGTRLSIL.

The chain is built from TRBV7-2 and TRBJ2-1, with 15 bases that match TRBD2. CDR3 size: 17 residues. CDR1 SGHTA and CDR2 FQGNSA come from the germline V gene. V shed 6 bases, J shed 6 bases, and the junction held 9 bases outside the gene matches. CDR3 residues: CASRPRTSGGATNEQFF. CDR3 coding DNA: TGTGCCAGCAGACCCCGGACTAGCGGGGGGGCTACCAATGAGCAGTTCTTC.